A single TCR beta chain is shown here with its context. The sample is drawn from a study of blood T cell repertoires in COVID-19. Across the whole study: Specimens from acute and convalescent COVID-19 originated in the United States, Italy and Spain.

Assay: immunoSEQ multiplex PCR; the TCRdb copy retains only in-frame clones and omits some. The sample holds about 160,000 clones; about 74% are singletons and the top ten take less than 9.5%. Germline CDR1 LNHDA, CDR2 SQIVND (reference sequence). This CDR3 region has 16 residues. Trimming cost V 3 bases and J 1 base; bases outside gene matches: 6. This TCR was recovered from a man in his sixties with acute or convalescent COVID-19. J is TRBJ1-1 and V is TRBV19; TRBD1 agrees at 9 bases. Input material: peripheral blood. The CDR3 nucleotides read TGTGCCAGTAGTATCGGACAGGGGATAGGGAACACTGAAGCTTTCTTT. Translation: CASSIGQGIGNTEAFF. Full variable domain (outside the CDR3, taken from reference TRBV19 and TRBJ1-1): DGGITQSPKYLFRKEGQNVTLSCEQNLNHDAMYWYRQDPGQGLRLIYYSQIVNDFQKGDIAEGYSVSREKKESFPLTVTSAQKNPTAFYLCASSIGQGIGNTEAFFGQGTRLTVV.